Listed below are T cell receptor beta chains from one sample, sequenced in a study of T cell repertoires in cytomegalovirus infection. Each CDR3 protein gets one entry after TCRdb re-called the reads with MiXCR. The sample includes hundreds of thousands of distinct CDR3 sequences, around 30% of them seen just once. Their recognized antigens are unknown. The input for sequencing was cultured PBMCs, taken from culture after CMV antigen stimulation. Source of these receptors: a human donor in good health (CMV status not recorded). Some clones in this sample may be carry-over from other donors' samples. CDR3s include the opening cysteine and the closing phenylalanine or tryptophan. A D gene is named only where the DNA matches it firmly. The size entry is marked missing in some rows and otherwise reads once, few, many or a size class.

v_gene: TRBV6-6
j_gene: TRBJ2-3
d_gene: TRBD2
abundance: -
CDR3aa: CASSYGTGTSADTQYF
CDR3nt: TGTGCCAGCAGTTACGGAACCGGGACTAGCGCAGATACGCAGTATTTT

v_gene: TRBV19
j_gene: TRBJ1-2
d_gene: TRBD1
abundance: few
CDR3aa: CASAIGQAGGNYGYTF
CDR3nt: TGTGCCAGTGCTATAGGACAGGCTGGGGGAAACTATGGCTACACCTTC

v_gene: TRBV20-1
j_gene: TRBJ1-6
d_gene: -
abundance: -
CDR3aa: CSASISDSPLHF
CDR3nt: TGCAGTGCTAGTATCTCGGATTCACCCCTCCACTTT

v_gene: TRBV7-2
j_gene: TRBJ2-3
d_gene: TRBD2
abundance: -
CDR3aa: CASTPWLAGAADTQYF
CDR3nt: TGTGCCAGCACCCCGTGGCTAGCGGGAGCGGCAGATACGCAGTATTTT

v_gene: TRBV10-3
j_gene: TRBJ2-7
d_gene: -
abundance: -
CDR3aa: CAINTEGYEQYF
CDR3nt: TGTGCCATCAATACTGAGGGGTACGAGCAGTACTTC

v_gene: TRBV20-1
j_gene: TRBJ2-3
d_gene: -
abundance: -
CDR3aa: CSAARDGTDTQYF
CDR3nt: TGCAGTGCCGCCAGGGACGGCACAGATACGCAGTATTTT

v_gene: TRBV6-2/TRBV6-3
j_gene: TRBJ2-7
d_gene: -
abundance: -
CDR3aa: CASSRIRGEQYF
CDR3nt: TGTGCCAGCAGTAGAATCCGGGGCGAGCAGTACTTC

v_gene: TRBV2
j_gene: TRBJ1-2
d_gene: -
abundance: -
CDR3aa: CASRPEGGSGYTF
CDR3nt: TGTGCCAGCAGGCCAGAGGGAGGGAGCGGCTACACCTTC

v_gene: TRBV7-6
j_gene: TRBJ2-5
d_gene: -
abundance: -
CDR3aa: CASTVGREQETQYF
CDR3nt: TGTGCCAGCACCGTAGGCAGGGAACAAGAGACCCAGTACTTC

v_gene: TRBV19
j_gene: TRBJ2-2
d_gene: TRBD1
abundance: few
CDR3aa: CASSIGTVFGGELFF
CDR3nt: TGTGCCAGTAGTATCGGGACAGTGTTCGGCGGGGAGCTGTTTTTT

v_gene: TRBV7-4
j_gene: TRBJ2-7
d_gene: -
abundance: few
CDR3aa: CASIEGKADEQYF
CDR3nt: TGTGCCAGTATCGAGGGCAAGGCTGACGAGCAGTACTTC

v_gene: TRBV29-1
j_gene: TRBJ2-5
d_gene: -
abundance: -
CDR3aa: CSAPGGETQYF
CDR3nt: TGCAGCGCCCCGGGTGGAGAGACCCAGTACTTC

v_gene: TRBV7-2
j_gene: TRBJ2-4
d_gene: TRBD1
abundance: many
CDR3aa: CASSLTDRALLAKNIQYF
CDR3nt: TGTGCCAGCAGCTTGACGGACAGGGCGTTACTAGCCAAAAACATTCAGTACTTC

v_gene: TRBV18
j_gene: TRBJ1-1
d_gene: TRBD1
abundance: once
CDR3aa: CASSGQSNTEAFF
CDR3nt: TGTGCCAGCTCGGGACAGAGCAACACTGAAGCTTTCTTT

v_gene: TRBV4-2
j_gene: TRBJ1-4
d_gene: -
abundance: -
CDR3aa: CASSQEDPWGRSEKLFF
CDR3nt: TGTGCCAGCAGCCAAGAAGACCCGTGGGGACGTAGTGAAAAACTGTTTTTT

v_gene: TRBV27
j_gene: TRBJ2-7
d_gene: TRBD1
abundance: once
CDR3aa: CASSLWTSGGEQYF
CDR3nt: TGTGCCAGCAGTTTATGGACCTCAGGGGGCGAGCAGTACTTC

v_gene: TRBV6-1
j_gene: TRBJ2-7
d_gene: TRBD2
abundance: few
CDR3aa: CASSEAREGLYEQYF
CDR3nt: TGTGCCAGCAGTGAAGCTCGGGAGGGTCTTTACGAGCAGTACTTC

v_gene: TRBV12-3/TRBV12-4
j_gene: TRBJ2-7
d_gene: -
abundance: few
CDR3aa: CASSFGGLGYYEQYF
CDR3nt: TGTGCCAGCAGTTTCGGGGGACTTGGCTACTACGAGCAGTACTTC

v_gene: TRBV12-3/TRBV12-4
j_gene: TRBJ2-3
d_gene: -
abundance: -
CDR3aa: CASQDLARRGPDTQYF
CDR3nt: TGTGCCAGCCAGGATCTAGCACGGAGGGGCCCAGATACGCAGTATTTT

v_gene: TRBV7-2
j_gene: TRBJ2-7
d_gene: TRBD1
abundance: many
CDR3aa: CASSYKGQGTHEQYF
CDR3nt: TGTGCCAGCAGCTACAAGGGACAGGGAACCCACGAGCAGTACTTC

v_gene: TRBV7-2
j_gene: TRBJ2-7
d_gene: -
abundance: -
CDR3aa: CASSVGVQSSEQYF
CDR3nt: TGTGCCAGCAGCGTCGGGGTTCAATCCTCCGAGCAGTACTTC

v_gene: TRBV7-6
j_gene: TRBJ2-1
d_gene: -
abundance: -
CDR3aa: CASSYGAVTSSYNEQFF
CDR3nt: TGTGCCAGCAGCTATGGGGCCGTGACGAGCTCCTACAATGAGCAGTTCTTC

v_gene: TRBV19
j_gene: TRBJ2-6
d_gene: -
abundance: -
CDR3aa: CASTQQVSGANVLTF
CDR3nt: TGTGCCAGTACCCAACAGGTCTCTGGGGCCAACGTCCTGACTTTC

v_gene: TRBV20-1
j_gene: TRBJ2-3
d_gene: TRBD1
abundance: -
CDR3aa: CSARAQTGGRIPDTQYF
CDR3nt: TGCAGTGCTAGAGCCCAAACAGGGGGCCGAATCCCAGATACGCAGTATTTT

v_gene: TRBV3-1
j_gene: TRBJ1-2
d_gene: -
abundance: -
CDR3aa: CASSHRTYLGYTF
CDR3nt: TGTGCCAGCAGCCACCGGACGTATTTGGGCTACACCTTC

v_gene: TRBV19
j_gene: TRBJ2-1
d_gene: TRBD1
abundance: -
CDR3aa: CASSRQGVTYNEQFF
CDR3nt: TGTGCCAGTAGCAGACAGGGGGTAACCTACAATGAGCAGTTCTTC

v_gene: TRBV2
j_gene: TRBJ2-3
d_gene: TRBD1
abundance: -
CDR3aa: CASSPAQGADTDTQYF
CDR3nt: TGTGCCAGCAGTCCAGCACAGGGGGCTGACACAGATACGCAGTATTTT

v_gene: TRBV7-2
j_gene: TRBJ1-6
d_gene: -
abundance: few
CDR3aa: CASSLVPRYSPLHF
CDR3nt: TGTGCCAGCAGCTTAGTCCCACGTTATTCACCCCTCCACTTT

v_gene: TRBV7-2
j_gene: TRBJ1-2
d_gene: TRBD1
abundance: many
CDR3aa: CASSSPGGQGPYYGYTF
CDR3nt: TGTGCCAGCAGCTCCCCAGGGGGACAGGGTCCCTATTATGGCTACACCTTC

v_gene: TRBV7-2
j_gene: TRBJ1-1
d_gene: -
abundance: -
CDR3aa: CASSLNGGAEAFF
CDR3nt: TGTGCCAGCAGCTTAAACGGGGGGGCTGAAGCTTTCTTT

v_gene: TRBV4-1
j_gene: TRBJ1-2
d_gene: -
abundance: -
CDR3aa: CASSRNRREGYTF
CDR3nt: TGCGCCAGCAGCCGAAACAGACGAGAGGGCTACACCTTC

v_gene: TRBV6-2/TRBV6-3
j_gene: TRBJ2-4
d_gene: -
abundance: few
CDR3aa: CASKRGRTQYF
CDR3nt: TGTGCCAGCAAGAGGGGACGGACTCAGTACTTC

v_gene: TRBV19
j_gene: TRBJ1-2
d_gene: -
abundance: few
CDR3aa: CSLRRTNYGYTF
CDR3nt: TGTTCCCTTCGCCGGACGAACTATGGCTACACCTTC

v_gene: TRBV7-9
j_gene: TRBJ1-6
d_gene: -
abundance: -
CDR3aa: CASSRTNSPLHF
CDR3nt: TGTGCCAGCAGCAGGACAAATTCACCCCTCCACTTT

v_gene: TRBV7-2
j_gene: TRBJ1-3
d_gene: -
abundance: few
CDR3aa: CASSRQYSGNTIYF
CDR3nt: TGTGCCAGCAGCCGACAGTACAGTGGAAACACCATATATTTT

v_gene: TRBV7-9
j_gene: TRBJ2-7
d_gene: -
abundance: few
CDR3aa: CASSDTEYEQYF
CDR3nt: TGTGCCAGCAGCGACACGGAATACGAGCAGTACTTC

v_gene: TRBV24-1
j_gene: TRBJ1-6
d_gene: -
abundance: -
CDR3aa: CATSRDANSPLHF
CDR3nt: TGTGCCACCAGTCGCGATGCCAATTCACCCCTCCACTTT

v_gene: TRBV7-6
j_gene: TRBJ2-3
d_gene: TRBD2
abundance: -
CDR3aa: CASSYTVPGLAGSTDTQYF
CDR3nt: TGTGCCAGCAGCTACACGGTCCCGGGACTAGCGGGGAGCACAGATACGCAGTATTTT

v_gene: TRBV11-2
j_gene: TRBJ2-3
d_gene: TRBD1
abundance: -
CDR3aa: CASSLPDRVVDTQYF
CDR3nt: TGTGCCAGCAGCTTACCGGACAGGGTAGTAGATACGCAGTATTTT

v_gene: TRBV2
j_gene: TRBJ2-4
d_gene: -
abundance: few
CDR3aa: CASRSQGLAKNIQYF
CDR3nt: TGTGCCAGCAGGTCCCAGGGGCTGGCCAAAAACATTCAGTACTTC

v_gene: TRBV27
j_gene: TRBJ2-7
d_gene: -
abundance: -
CDR3aa: CASTSLYRGKGEQYF
CDR3nt: TGTGCCAGCACCTCCCTTTACCGGGGAAAGGGCGAGCAGTACTTC

v_gene: TRBV6-4
j_gene: TRBJ1-4
d_gene: -
abundance: -
CDR3aa: CASSETSGEKLFF
CDR3nt: TGTGCCAGCAGTGAGACCTCAGGGGAAAAACTGTTTTTT

v_gene: TRBV7-6
j_gene: TRBJ2-7
d_gene: -
abundance: few
CDR3aa: CASSPTEGVSSYEQYF
CDR3nt: TGTGCCAGCAGCCCAACCGAGGGGGTGAGCTCCTACGAGCAGTACTTC

v_gene: TRBV11-2
j_gene: TRBJ2-3
d_gene: TRBD2
abundance: few
CDR3aa: CASSWTSRFTDTQYF
CDR3nt: TGTGCCAGCAGCTGGACTAGCCGGTTTACAGATACGCAGTATTTT

v_gene: TRBV11-2
j_gene: TRBJ2-1
d_gene: -
abundance: -
CDR3aa: CASSLDSLSPSYNEQFF
CDR3nt: TGTGCCAGCAGCTTAGATAGTCTCAGCCCCTCCTACAATGAGCAGTTCTTC

v_gene: TRBV11-2
j_gene: TRBJ2-3
d_gene: -
abundance: -
CDR3aa: CASSEVNTDTQYF
CDR3nt: TGTGCCAGCAGCGAGGTGAACACAGATACGCAGTATTTT